The 18 T cell receptor beta chains below come from one sample, sequenced in a study of cytomegalovirus exposure and HLA in healthy donors. The PCR was carried out with 60 Vbeta primers and 13 Jbeta primers. TCRdb's table, derived via immunoSEQ multiplex PCR, lists solely in-frame clones and lacks some. The sample includes 150,000 to 250,000 clones. Sequenced input: PBMCs. These receptors originate from a boy aged 5-17 years in good health and CMV-seronegative.

The genes are TRBV19 and TRBJ1-2, with D hard to call. Germline CDR1 is LNHDA and CDR2 is SQIVND (reference sequence). The CDR3 is made up of 16 amino acids. V lost 3 bases to trimming and J lost 2 bases, with 16 bases between them. CDR3 nucleotide sequence: TGTGCCAGTAGTATCGGGAGTCCCCGGCCCAACTATGGCTACACCTTC. The encoded protein is CASSIGSPRPNYGYTF.

The genes are TRBV2 and TRBJ1-3; D is ambiguous. Deletions cut 5 bases from V and 2 bases from J, with 7 bases between. This CDR3 has 13 amino acids. Germline V gene sequence: CDR1 SNHLY, CDR2 FYNNEI. CDR3 in DNA: TGTGCCAGCAGTCGGGAAGCTGGAAACACCATATATTTT. Its translation is CASSREAGNTIYF.

The V gene is TRBV7-9, the J gene TRBJ1-4; 9 bases map to TRBD1. V was clipped by 5 bases and J by 8 bases; unmatched bases: 6. There are 14 residues in the CDR3. Germline V gives CDR1 SEHNR, CDR2 FQNEAQ (reference sequence). For the CDR3, the DNA is TGTGCCAGCAGCAAGGACAGGGGTGAAGAAAAACTGTTTTTT. It encodes CASSKDRGEEKLFF.

The chain joins TRBV19 to TRBJ2-7; D remains ambiguous. This CDR3 region has 11 residues. The V gene lost 2 bases and the J gene lost 6 bases, with 5 bases spanning the gap. The germline gives CDR1 LNHDA, CDR2 SQIVND (reference sequence). Here the CDR3 DNA reads TGTGCCAGTAGTATAAGCTCCGAGCAGTACTTC. Its protein product is CASSISSEQYF.

The chain uses TRBV18 and TRBJ1-4; the match to TRBD1 covers 10 bases. The CDR3 loop spans 16 amino acids. CDR1 KGHSH and CDR2 LQKENI come from the germline V gene. Trimming cost V 6 bases and J 3 bases; bases outside gene matches: 7. In nucleotides, the CDR3 is TGTGCCAGCTCGCACGGGACAGGGGTAGCTAATGAAAAACTGTTTTTT. This encodes CASSHGTGVANEKLFF.

The gene calls are TRBV25-1 and TRBJ2-7, with a possible D match to TRBD2 (5 bases). The germline gives CDR1 MGHDK, CDR2 SYGVNS. The CDR3 loop spans 14 amino acids. The ends were cut back, 6 bases at V and 0 bases at J, with 12 bases in the middle. The CDR3 DNA is TGTGCCAGCAGCCGAGGGCCCAGCTCCTACGAGCAGTACTTC. Translation gives CASSRGPSSYEQYF.

This sequence joins TRBV7-2 and TRBJ2-7; D not certain. CDR3 length: 12 residues. CDR1 is SGHTA, CDR2 FQGNSA, per germline. V was trimmed by 5 bases and J by 6 bases, leaving 11 bases between them. In DNA form, the CDR3 reads TGTGCCAGCAGCCCTCCGCGCCCCGAGCAGTACTTC. It encodes CASSPPRPEQYF. Full variable domain (remainder filled in from reference TRBV7-2 and TRBJ2-7): GAGVSQSPSNKVTEKGKDVELRCDPISGHTALYWYRQSLGQGLEFLIYFQGNSAPDKSGLPSDRFSAERTGGSVSTLTIQRTQQEDSAVYLCASSPPRPEQYFGPGTRLTVT.

The chain recombines TRBV30 with TRBJ2-1; D may be TRBD2 (7 bases). Trimming removed 3 bases at V and 0 bases at J, with 21 bases between. The CDR3 consists of 18 residues. Per germline, CDR1 GTSNPN and CDR2 SVGIG (reference sequence). CDR3: CAWRGGARSSGSYNEQFF. Written as DNA, the CDR3 is TGTGCCTGGAGAGGGGGGGCGCGGTCATCTGGCTCCTACAATGAGCAGTTCTTC. The variable domain in full, completed from reference TRBV30 and TRBJ2-1, reads SQTIHQWPATLVQPVGSPLSLECTVEGTSNPNLYWYRQAAGRGLQLLFYSVGIGQISSEVPQNLSASRPQDRQFILSSKKLLLSDSGFYLCAWRGGARSSGSYNEQFFGPGTRLTVL.

The chain joins TRBV2 to TRBJ1-2; D gene unclear. Germline V CDR1 and CDR2: SNHLY, FYNNEI. V lost 5 bases and J 4 bases, leaving 11 bases between the germline ends. The CDR3 loop spans 13 amino acids. The CDR3, as DNA: TGTGCCAGCAGTAAAGATAGAGGCTATGGCTACACCTTC. Translating it yields CASSKDRGYGYTF.

For this clone: Distinct nucleotide sequences in the sample also encode this CDR3. The V and J genes are TRBV7-2 and TRBJ1-1, with D tentatively TRBD1 (6 bases). The V gene lost 1 base and the J gene lost 1 base, with 7 bases spanning the gap. The CDR3 has 14 amino acids. The germline V gene encodes CDR1 SGHTA and CDR2 FQGNSA. CDR3 nucleotide sequence: TGTGCCAGCAGCTTAGGACAGGCGAACACTGAAGCTTTCTTT. Protein sequence: CASSLGQANTEAFF.

This sequence joins TRBV5-1 and TRBJ2-7, with D tentatively TRBD1 (6 bases). CDR1 SGHRS and CDR2 YFSETQ come from the germline V gene. V dropped 6 bases and J dropped 4 bases, with 17 bases sitting between them. The CDR3 totals 14 residues. In DNA, the CDR3 is TGCGCCAGCAATGCTGTCACAGGGAATTACGAGCAGTACTTC. Amino acid sequence: CASNAVTGNYEQYF. Full variable domain (rest looked up from reference TRBV5-1 and TRBJ2-7): KAGVTQTPRYLIKTRGQQVTLSCSPISGHRSVSWYQQTPGQGLQFLFEYFSETQRNKGNFPGRFSGRQFSNSRSEMNVSTLELGDSALYLCASNAVTGNYEQYFGPGTRLTVT.

The gene calls are TRBV6-1 and TRBJ1-5; perhaps TRBD1 as D (5 bases). The CDR3 spans 16 residues. Germline values: CDR1 MNHNS, CDR2 SASEGT. V dropped 4 bases and J dropped 4 bases, with 17 bases sitting between them. The CDR3 DNA follows: TGTGCCAGCAGTGCCGTCCTCGCCCGGGGGAATCAGCCCCAGCATTTT. Amino acids: CASSAVLARGNQPQHF.

The rearrangement links TRBV5-1 to TRBJ1-2; 10 nucleotides line up with TRBD1. The CDR3 runs 16 residues. The V gene end was trimmed by 4 bases and the J gene end by 2 bases; junction bases not matched to a gene: 8. From germline, CDR1 is SGHRS and CDR2 YFSETQ. The CDR3 sequence is CASSEPGTGANYGYTF. CDR3 in DNA: TGCGCCAGCAGCGAACCCGGGACAGGGGCCAACTATGGCTACACCTTC.

The rearrangement joins TRBV5-1 to TRBJ2-5; perhaps TRBD2 as D (6 bases). The J call is in doubt because the DNA end fits TRBJ2-7 better. This CDR3 has 14 amino acids. Germline lookup yields CDR1 SGHRS and CDR2 YFSETQ. CDR3 nucleotides: TGCGCCAGCAGCCCGGGACTTACTCTCTACGAGCAGTACTTC. Amino acids: CASSPGLTLYEQYF.

This chain joins TRBV18 and TRBJ1-2; D is uncertain. Germline CDR1 and CDR2: KGHSH and LQKENI. Trimming shortened V by 0 bases and J by 10 bases, and 15 bases separated the two germline ends. The CDR3 is made up of 14 amino acids. In nucleotides, the CDR3 is TGTGCCAGCTCACCACCTACCCGGGAAGATGTCTACACCTTC. This translates into CASSPPTREDVYTF.

The V and J genes are TRBV5-4 and TRBJ2-1, with 7 positions matching TRBD2. V shed 0 bases, J shed 2 bases, and the junction held 2 bases outside the gene matches. The CDR3 loop spans 15 amino acids. Per germline, CDR1 SGHNT and CDR2 YYREEE (reference sequence). The CDR3 is CASSLVLATYNEQFF. DNA for the CDR3: TGTGCCAGCAGCTTGGTACTAGCGACCTACAATGAGCAGTTCTTC. Drawing the rest from reference TRBV5-4 and TRBJ2-1, the complete variable domain is ETGVTQSPTHLIKTRGQQVTLRCSSQSGHNTVSWYQQALGQGPQFIFQYYREEENGRGNFPPRFSGLQFPNYSSELNVNALELDDSALYLCASSLVLATYNEQFFGPGTRLTVL.

The V and J genes are TRBV4-2 and TRBJ2-1; D might be TRBD1 (6 bases). V lost 4 bases and J lost 0, with 13 bases in between. In germline, CDR1 is LGHNA, CDR2 YNFKEQ. This CDR3 contains 16 residues. CDR3 DNA: TGTGCCAGCAGCCGAGACAGGATGGGCTCCTACAATGAGCAGTTCTTC. It is translated as CASSRDRMGSYNEQFF.

The CDR3 reads CASSVGGVYNPEAFF. Written as DNA, the CDR3 is TGTGCCAGCAGCGTCGGGGGGGTCTACAACCCGGAAGCTTTCTTT. The chain uses TRBV9 and TRBJ1-1; a possible D gene is TRBD1 (5 bases). CDR1 and CDR2 from the germline V gene are SGDLS and YYNGEE. Trimming stripped 2 bases from V and 8 bases from J, with 19 bases between. This CDR3 has 15 amino acids.